The present T cell receptor beta chain was sequenced within a study of cytomegalovirus exposure and HLA in healthy donors. A multiplex PCR was run with 60 Vbeta primers and 13 Jbeta primers. Repertoires were generated with immunoSEQ multiplex PCR, while TCRdb's copy carries only in-frame clones and drops some. Found here are 100,000 to 150,000 clones, around 72% of them singletons; the top ten hold less than 4.5%. There are 14 residues in the CDR3. Germline values: CDR1 SGHAT, CDR2 FQNNGV. V trimming: 5 bases; J trimming: 3 bases; junction bases outside the gene matches: 7. The clonotype originates from a man in his thirties or forties in good health and CMV-seronegative. The gene calls are TRBV11-2 and TRBJ2-7, with 7 nucleotides matching TRBD1. The specimen sequenced was PBMCs. The CDR3 loop is CASSPGQLNYEQYF. In DNA form, the CDR3 reads TGTGCCAGCAGCCCGGGACAGTTGAACTACGAGCAGTACTTC.